The T cell receptor beta chain under discussion was sequenced for a study of T cell clusters in autoimmune cytopenias. Frequency places this clonotype as medium-sized. What it binds is not known. Each sample's input was roughly 270 ng genomic DNA, some 40,000 genome equivalents. Germline V gene lookup returns CDR1 LNHDA and CDR2 SQIVND (reference sequence). CDR3 length equals 13 residues. Findings of the study overall: TRB repertoire shifts in secondary cytopenia and chronic lymphocytic leukemia mostly reflected lymphoma, not autoimmunity.

TRB was amplified by touch-down multiplex PCR, primer pools A and B combined. TCRdb reprocessed the multiplex PCR reads and reports one entry per CDR3 protein, with no DNA. The listing contains 6,000 to 6,500 distinct CDR3 sequences. A further study also used this sample, focusing on T cell repertoires in aging, cancer and after chemotherapy. That study adds: Age-matched healthy donors had significantly more diverse, less clonal blood TCR repertoires than untreated cancer patients. Loss of evenness, beyond lost richness, contributed to age-related TCR diversity decline in cancer patients.

The chain uses TRBV19 and TRBJ1-1; TCRdb outputs TRBD1, but without DNA this stays unchecked. The TCR originated in a human donor in good health. The sequenced sample was peripheral blood. The CDR3 protein is CASSPWDRASAFF.